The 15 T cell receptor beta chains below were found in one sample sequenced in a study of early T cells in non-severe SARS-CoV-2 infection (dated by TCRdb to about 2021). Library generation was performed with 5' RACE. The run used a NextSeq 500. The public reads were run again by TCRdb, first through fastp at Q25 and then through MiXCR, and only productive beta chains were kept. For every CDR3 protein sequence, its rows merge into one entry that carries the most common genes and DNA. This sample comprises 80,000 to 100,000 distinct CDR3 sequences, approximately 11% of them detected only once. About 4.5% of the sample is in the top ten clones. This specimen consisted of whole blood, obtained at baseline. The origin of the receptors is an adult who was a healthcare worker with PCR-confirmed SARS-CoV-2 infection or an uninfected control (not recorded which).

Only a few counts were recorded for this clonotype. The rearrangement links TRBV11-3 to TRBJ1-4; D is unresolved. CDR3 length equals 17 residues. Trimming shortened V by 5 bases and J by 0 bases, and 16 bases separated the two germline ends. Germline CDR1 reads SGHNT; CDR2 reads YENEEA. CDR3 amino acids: CASSPTDSYATNEKLFF. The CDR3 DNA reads TGTGCCAGCAGCCCCACGGACTCATATGCAACTAATGAAAAACTGTTTTTT.

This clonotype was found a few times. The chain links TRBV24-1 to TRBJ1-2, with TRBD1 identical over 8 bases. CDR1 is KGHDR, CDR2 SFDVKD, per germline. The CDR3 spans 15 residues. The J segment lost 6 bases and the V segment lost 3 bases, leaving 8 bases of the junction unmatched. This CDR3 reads CATSDGQGGIHGYTF. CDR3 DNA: TGTGCCACCAGTGATGGACAGGGTGGAATACATGGCTACACCTTC.

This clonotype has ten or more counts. For the CDR3, the DNA is TGTGCCAGCAGCTTGAGGATAGGGGGGAGCAATCAGCCCCAGCATTTT. It specifies CASSLRIGGSNQPQHF. V usage is TRBV5-5 and J usage is TRBJ1-5, with D perhaps TRBD1 (6 bases). Germline values: CDR1 SGHKS, CDR2 YYEKEE (reference sequence). This CDR3 contains 16 residues. Between the trimmed V and J ends, which lost 1 base and 1 base, there was a span of 12 bases.

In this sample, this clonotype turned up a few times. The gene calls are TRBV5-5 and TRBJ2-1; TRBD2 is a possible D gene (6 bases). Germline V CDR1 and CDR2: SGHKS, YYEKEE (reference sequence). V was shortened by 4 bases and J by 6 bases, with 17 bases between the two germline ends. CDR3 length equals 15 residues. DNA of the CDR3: TGTGCCAGCAGCGCAAAATACGGGACTCCCAATGAGCAGTTCTTC. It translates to CASSAKYGTPNEQFF.

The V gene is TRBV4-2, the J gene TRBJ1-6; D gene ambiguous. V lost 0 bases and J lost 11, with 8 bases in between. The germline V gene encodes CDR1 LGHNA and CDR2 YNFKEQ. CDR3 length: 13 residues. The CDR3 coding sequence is TGTGCCAGCAGCCAAGAAAGGGCGACACCCCTCCACTTT. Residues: CASSQERATPLHF.

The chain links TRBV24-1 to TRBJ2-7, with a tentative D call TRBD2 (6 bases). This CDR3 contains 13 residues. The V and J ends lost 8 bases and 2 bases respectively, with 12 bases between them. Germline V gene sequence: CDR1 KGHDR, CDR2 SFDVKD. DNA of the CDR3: TGTGCCACCAAAGGGAGGACTCCCTACGAGCAGTACTTC. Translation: CATKGRTPYEQYF.

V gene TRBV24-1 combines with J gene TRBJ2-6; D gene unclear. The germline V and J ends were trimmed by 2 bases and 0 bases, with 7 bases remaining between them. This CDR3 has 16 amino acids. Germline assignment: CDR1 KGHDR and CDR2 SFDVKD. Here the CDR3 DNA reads TGTGCCACCAGTGATTCCCGAAGCTCTGGGGCCAACGTCCTGACTTTC. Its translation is CATSDSRSSGANVLTF.

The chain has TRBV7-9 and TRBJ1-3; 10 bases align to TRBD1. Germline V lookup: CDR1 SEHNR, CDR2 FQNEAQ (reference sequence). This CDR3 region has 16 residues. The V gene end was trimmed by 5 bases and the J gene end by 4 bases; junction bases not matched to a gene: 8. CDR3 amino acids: CASSIRQGAVGNTIYF. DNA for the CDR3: TGTGCCAGCAGCATAAGACAGGGGGCTGTCGGAAACACCATATATTTT.

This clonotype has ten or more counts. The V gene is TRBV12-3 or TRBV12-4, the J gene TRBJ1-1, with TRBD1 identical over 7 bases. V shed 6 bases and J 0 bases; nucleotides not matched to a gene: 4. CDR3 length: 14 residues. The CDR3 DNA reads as TGTGCCAGCAGCCTGGACAGGATGAACACTGAAGCTTTCTTT. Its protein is CASSLDRMNTEAFF.

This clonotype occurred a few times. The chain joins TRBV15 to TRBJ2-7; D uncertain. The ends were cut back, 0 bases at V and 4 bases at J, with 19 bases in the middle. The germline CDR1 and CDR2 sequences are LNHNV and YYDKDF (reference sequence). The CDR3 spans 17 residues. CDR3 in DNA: TGTGCCACCAGCAGAGACCCCCCAGAACACATACCGTACGAGCAGTACTTC. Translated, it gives CATSRDPPEHIPYEQYF. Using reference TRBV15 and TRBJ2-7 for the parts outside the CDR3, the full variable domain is DAMVIQNPRYQVTQFGKPVTLSCSQTLNHNVMYWYQQKSSQAPKLLFHYYDKDFNNEADTPDNFQSRRPNTSFCFLDIRSPGLGDTAMYLCATSRDPPEHIPYEQYFGPGTRLTVT.

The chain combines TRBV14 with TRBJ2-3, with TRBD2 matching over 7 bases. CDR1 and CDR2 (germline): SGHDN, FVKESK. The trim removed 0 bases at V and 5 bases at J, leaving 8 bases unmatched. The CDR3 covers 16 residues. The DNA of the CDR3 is TGTGCCAGCAGCCAAGATCTTTCTAGCGGAAGAGATACGCAGTATTTT. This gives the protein CASSQDLSSGRDTQYF.

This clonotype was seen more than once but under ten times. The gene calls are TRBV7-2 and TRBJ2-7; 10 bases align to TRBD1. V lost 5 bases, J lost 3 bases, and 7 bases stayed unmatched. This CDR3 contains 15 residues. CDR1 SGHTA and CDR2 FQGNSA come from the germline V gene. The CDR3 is CASSLTTGGYYEQYF. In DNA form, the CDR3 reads TGTGCCAGCAGCCTTACGACAGGGGGCTACTACGAGCAGTACTTC.

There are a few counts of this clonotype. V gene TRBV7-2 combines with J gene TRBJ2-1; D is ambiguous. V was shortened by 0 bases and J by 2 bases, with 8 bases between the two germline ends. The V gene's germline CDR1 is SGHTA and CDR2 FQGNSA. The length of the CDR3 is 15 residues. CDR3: CASSLAFYPYNEQFF. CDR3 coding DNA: TGTGCCAGCAGCTTAGCCTTTTACCCCTACAATGAGCAGTTCTTC.

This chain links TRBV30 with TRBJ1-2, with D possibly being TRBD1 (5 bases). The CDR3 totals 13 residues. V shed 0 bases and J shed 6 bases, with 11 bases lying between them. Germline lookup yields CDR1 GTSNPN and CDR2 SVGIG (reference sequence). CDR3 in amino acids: CAWSVGGENGYTF. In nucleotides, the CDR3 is TGTGCCTGGAGTGTCGGAGGGGAGAATGGCTACACCTTC.

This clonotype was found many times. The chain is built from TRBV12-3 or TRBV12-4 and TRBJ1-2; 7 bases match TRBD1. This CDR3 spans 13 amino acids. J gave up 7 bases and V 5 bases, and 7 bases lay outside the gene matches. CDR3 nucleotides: TGTGCCAGCAGTCAACAGGGGCTCGGTGGCTACACCTTC. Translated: CASSQQGLGGYTF.